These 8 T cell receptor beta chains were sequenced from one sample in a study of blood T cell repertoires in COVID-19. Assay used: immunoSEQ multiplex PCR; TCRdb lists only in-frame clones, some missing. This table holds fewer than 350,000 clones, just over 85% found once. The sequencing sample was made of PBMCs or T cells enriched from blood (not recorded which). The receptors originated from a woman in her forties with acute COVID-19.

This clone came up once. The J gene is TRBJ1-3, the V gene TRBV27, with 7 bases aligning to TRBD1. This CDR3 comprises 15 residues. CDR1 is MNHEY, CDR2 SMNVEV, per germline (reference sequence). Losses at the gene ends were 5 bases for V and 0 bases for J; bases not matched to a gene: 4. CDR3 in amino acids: CASSRTGASGNTIYF. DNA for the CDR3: TGTGCCAGCAGTCGTACAGGGGCCTCTGGAAACACCATATATTTT.

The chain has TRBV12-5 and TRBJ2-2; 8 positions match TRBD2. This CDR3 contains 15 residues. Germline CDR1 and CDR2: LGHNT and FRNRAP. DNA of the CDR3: TGTGTCCACGACGGTCGACTAGCGTTTTCCGGGGAGCTGTTTTTT. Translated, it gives CVHDGRLAFSGELFF.

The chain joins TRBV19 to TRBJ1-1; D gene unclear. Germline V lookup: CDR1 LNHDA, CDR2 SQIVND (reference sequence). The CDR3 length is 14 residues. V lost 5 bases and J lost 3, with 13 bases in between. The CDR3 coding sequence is TGTGCCAGTAGTTCAGAGGGTTGGGACACTGAAGCTTTCTTT. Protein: CASSSEGWDTEAFF. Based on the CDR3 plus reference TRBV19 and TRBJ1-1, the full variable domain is DGGITQSPKYLFRKEGQNVTLSCEQNLNHDAMYWYRQDPGQGLRLIYYSQIVNDFQKGDIAEGYSVSREKKESFPLTVTSAQKNPTAFYLCASSSEGWDTEAFFGQGTRLTVV.

The CDR3 region has the DNA TGTGCCAGCAGCTTGAGTGGGGGGGCCTACGAGCAGTACTTC. Its protein is CASSLSGGAYEQYF. The V gene is TRBV5-8, the J gene TRBJ2-7; 7 bases are a match to TRBD2. CDR3 size: 14 residues. After removal of 1 base from V and 2 bases from J, the junction contained 3 bases not matched to a gene. Germline V gene lookup returns CDR1 SGHTS and CDR2 YDEGEE.

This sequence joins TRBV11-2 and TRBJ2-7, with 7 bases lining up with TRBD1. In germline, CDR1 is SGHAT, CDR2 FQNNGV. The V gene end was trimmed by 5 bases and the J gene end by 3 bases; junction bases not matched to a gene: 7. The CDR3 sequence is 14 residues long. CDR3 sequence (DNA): TGTGCCAGCAGCCCGGGACAGACCAACTACGAGCAGTACTTC. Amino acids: CASSPGQTNYEQYF.

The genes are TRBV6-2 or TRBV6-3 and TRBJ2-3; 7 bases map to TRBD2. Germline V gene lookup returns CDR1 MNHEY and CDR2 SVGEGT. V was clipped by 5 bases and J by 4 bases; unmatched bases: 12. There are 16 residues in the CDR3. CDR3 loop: CASSPGLVGVSDTQYF. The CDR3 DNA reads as TGTGCCAGCAGTCCCGGACTAGTAGGTGTCTCAGATACGCAGTATTTT.

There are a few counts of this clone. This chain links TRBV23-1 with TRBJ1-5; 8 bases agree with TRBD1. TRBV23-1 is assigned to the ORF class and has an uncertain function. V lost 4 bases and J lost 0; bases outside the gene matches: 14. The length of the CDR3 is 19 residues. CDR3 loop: CASSPPEDRETISNQPQHF. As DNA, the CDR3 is TGCGCCAGCAGTCCCCCGGAGGACAGGGAGACAATTAGCAATCAGCCCCAGCATTTT.

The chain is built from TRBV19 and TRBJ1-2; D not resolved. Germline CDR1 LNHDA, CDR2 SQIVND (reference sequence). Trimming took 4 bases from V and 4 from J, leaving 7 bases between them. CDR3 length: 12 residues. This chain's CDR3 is CASSRLGYGYTF. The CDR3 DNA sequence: TGTGCCAGTAGTAGGCTAGGCTATGGCTACACCTTC.